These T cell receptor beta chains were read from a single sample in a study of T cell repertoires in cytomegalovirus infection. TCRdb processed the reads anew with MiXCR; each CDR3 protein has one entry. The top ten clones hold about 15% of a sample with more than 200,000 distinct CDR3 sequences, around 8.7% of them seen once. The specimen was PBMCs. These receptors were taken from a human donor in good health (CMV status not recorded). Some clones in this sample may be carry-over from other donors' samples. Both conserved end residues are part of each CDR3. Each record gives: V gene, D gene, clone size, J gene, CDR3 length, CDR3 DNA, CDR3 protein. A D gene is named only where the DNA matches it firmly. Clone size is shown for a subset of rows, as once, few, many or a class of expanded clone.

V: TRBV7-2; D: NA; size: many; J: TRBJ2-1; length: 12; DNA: TGTGTTTCTGGGGGGTCCTACAATGAGCAGTTCTTC; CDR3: CVSGGSYNEQFF
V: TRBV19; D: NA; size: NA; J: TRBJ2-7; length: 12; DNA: TGTGCCACTTCGACAGGTTCCTACGAGCAGTACTTC; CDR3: CATSTGSYEQYF
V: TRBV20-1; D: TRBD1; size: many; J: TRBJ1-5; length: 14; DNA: TGCAGTGCTCTGCGGACAGGGGACAATCAGCCCCAGCATTTT; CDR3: CSALRTGDNQPQHF
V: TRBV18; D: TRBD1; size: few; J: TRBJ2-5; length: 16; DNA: TGTGCCAGCTCACCAGGAATACAGGGGGCGAGAGAGACCCAGTACTTC; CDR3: CASSPGIQGARETQYF
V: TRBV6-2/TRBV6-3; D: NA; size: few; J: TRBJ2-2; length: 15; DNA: TGTGCCAGCACCCTAACTAACACGAACACCGGGGAGCTGTTTTTT; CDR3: CASTLTNTNTGELFF
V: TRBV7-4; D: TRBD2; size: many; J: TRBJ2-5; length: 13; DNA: TGTGCCAGCAGCCCCCCCGGGGGGGAGACCCAGTACTTC; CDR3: CASSPPGGETQYF
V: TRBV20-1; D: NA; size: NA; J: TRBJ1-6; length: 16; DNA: TGCAGTGCTAGAGCGTTCAGGGGAAGTAAGCATTCACCCCTCCACTTT; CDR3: CSARAFRGSKHSPLHF
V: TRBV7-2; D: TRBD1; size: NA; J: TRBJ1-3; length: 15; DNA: TGTGCCAGCAGCTTCGACAGGGGTAGCGGAAACACCATATATTTT; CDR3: CASSFDRGSGNTIYF
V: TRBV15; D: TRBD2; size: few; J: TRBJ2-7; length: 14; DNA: TGTGCCACCAGCAGAGATCGGGGGGGCCTCGAGCAGTACTTC; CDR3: CATSRDRGGLEQYF
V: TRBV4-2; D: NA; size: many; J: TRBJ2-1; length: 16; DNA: TGTGCCAGCAGTCCCCAACACCTTAGCTCCTACAATGAGCAGTTCTTC; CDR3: CASSPQHLSSYNEQFF
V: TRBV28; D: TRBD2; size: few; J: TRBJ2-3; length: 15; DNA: TGTGCCAGTCTTAGCGGGGGGGAGAACACAGATACGCAGTATTTT; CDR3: CASLSGGENTDTQYF
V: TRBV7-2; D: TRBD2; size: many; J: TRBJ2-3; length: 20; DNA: TGTGCCAGCCGCCATATGGGACTAGCGGGAGTGTTCAGGGGCACAGATACGCAGTATTTT; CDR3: CASRHMGLAGVFRGTDTQYF
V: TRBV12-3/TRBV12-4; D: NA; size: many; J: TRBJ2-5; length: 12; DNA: TGTGCCAGCAGACCCGACGGGGAGACCCAGTACTTC; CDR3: CASRPDGETQYF
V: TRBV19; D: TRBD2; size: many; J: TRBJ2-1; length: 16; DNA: TGTGCCAGTAGTCCCCGACTAGCGGGAAGCTACAATGAGCAGTTCTTC; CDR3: CASSPRLAGSYNEQFF
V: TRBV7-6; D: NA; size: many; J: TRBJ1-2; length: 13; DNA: TGTGCCAGCAGCTTCAGCGGTGGGGGTGGCTACACCTTC; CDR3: CASSFSGGGGYTF
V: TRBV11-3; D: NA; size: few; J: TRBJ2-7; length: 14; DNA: TGTGCCAGCAGCTTCGACAGAACAAACTACGAGCAGTACTTC; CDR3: CASSFDRTNYEQYF
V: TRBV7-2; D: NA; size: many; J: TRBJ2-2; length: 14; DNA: TGTGCCAGCAGCGCACGACCGAACACCGGGGAGCTGTTTTTT; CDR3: CASSARPNTGELFF
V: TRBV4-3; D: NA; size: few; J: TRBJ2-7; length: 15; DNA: TGCGCCAGCAGCCAAGATCGAGGTGGGCCCTACGAGCAGTACTTC; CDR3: CASSQDRGGPYEQYF
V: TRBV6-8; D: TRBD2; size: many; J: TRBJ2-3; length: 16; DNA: TGTGCCAGCAGTTACATAGCGGGAGGTTTCACAGATACGCAGTATTTT; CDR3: CASSYIAGGFTDTQYF
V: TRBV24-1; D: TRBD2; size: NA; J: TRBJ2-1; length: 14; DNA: TGTGCCACCAGTGCCGGGACTAGCGGAGCCAAGCAGTTCTTC; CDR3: CATSAGTSGAKQFF
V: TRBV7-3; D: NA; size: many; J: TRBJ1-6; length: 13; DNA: TGTGCCAGCAGCCAAGAATGGGGTTCACCCCTCCACTTT; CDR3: CASSQEWGSPLHF
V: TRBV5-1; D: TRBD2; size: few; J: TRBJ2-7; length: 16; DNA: TGCGCCAGCAGCTGGACACTAGCGGGAGGGCCCTACGAGCAGTACTTC; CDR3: CASSWTLAGGPYEQYF
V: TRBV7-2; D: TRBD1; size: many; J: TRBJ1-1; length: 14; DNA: TGTGCCAGCAGCAACTCGGGACAGGGGGTTGAAGCTTTCTTT; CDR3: CASSNSGQGVEAFF
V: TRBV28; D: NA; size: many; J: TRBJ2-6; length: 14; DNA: TGTGCCAGCACAAAGACCTCTGGGGCCAACGTCCTGACTTTC; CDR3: CASTKTSGANVLTF
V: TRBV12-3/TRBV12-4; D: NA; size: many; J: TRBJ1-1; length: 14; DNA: TGTGCCAGCAGTTTCCGGCAGGGGATCACTGAAGCTTTCTTT; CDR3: CASSFRQGITEAFF
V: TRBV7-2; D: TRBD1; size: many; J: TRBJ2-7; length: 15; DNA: TGTGCCAGCAGCTTGGGGACAGGAATTGCGTACGAGCAGTACTTC; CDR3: CASSLGTGIAYEQYF
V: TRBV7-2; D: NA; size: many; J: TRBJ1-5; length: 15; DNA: TGTGCCAGCAGCCAACAACATGGGGGCGGTCAGCCCCAGCATTTT; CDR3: CASSQQHGGGQPQHF
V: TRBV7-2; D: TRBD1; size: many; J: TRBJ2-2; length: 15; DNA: TGTGCCAGCAGCTTAGCGGGACAGCCCGGCGGGGAGCTGTTTTTT; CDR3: CASSLAGQPGGELFF
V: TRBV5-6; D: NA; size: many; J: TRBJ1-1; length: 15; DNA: TGTGCCAGCAGCTTGTATTCGACAGTGAACACTGAAGCTTTCTTT; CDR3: CASSLYSTVNTEAFF
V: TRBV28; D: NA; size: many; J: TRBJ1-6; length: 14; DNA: TGTGCCAGCAGTTTTCCAGGGCGAAAGTCACCCCTCCACTTT; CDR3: CASSFPGRKSPLHF
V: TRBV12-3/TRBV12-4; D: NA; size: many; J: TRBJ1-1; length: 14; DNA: TGTGCCAGCAGTTTACAGGGATTGAGCACTGAAGCTTTCTTT; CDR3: CASSLQGLSTEAFF
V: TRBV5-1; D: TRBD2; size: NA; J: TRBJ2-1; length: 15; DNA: TGCGCCAGCAGCTTGGAGTCTAGCGGATACAATGAGCAGTTCTTC; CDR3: CASSLESSGYNEQFF
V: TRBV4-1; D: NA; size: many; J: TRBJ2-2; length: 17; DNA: TGCGCCAGCAGCCAAGAGGTCAACATCCAGAACACCGGGGAGCTGTTTTTT; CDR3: CASSQEVNIQNTGELFF
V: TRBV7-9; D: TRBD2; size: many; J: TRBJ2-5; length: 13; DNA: TGTGCCAGCAGCTTGTCGGGAGGCGAGACCCAGTACTTC; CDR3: CASSLSGGETQYF
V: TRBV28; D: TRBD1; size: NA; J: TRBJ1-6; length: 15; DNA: TGTGCCAGCAGCAAAAGACAGGGTTTAGGGTCACCCCTCCACTTT; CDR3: CASSKRQGLGSPLHF
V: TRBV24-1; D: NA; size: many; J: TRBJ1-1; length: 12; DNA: TGTGCCACCAGTGATTTGAGGGGGGAAGCTTTCTTT; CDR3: CATSDLRGEAFF
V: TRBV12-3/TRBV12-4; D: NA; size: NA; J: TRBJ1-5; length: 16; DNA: TGTGCCAGCAGTTTAAATATCCCGGGGGGCAATCAGCCCCAGCATTTT; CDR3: CASSLNIPGGNQPQHF
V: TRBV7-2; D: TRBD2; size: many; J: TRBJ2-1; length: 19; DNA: TGTGCCAGCAGGGGAAGAGGACTAGCGGGCCCCTGGGGCCACAATGAGCAGTTCTTC; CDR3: CASRGRGLAGPWGHNEQFF
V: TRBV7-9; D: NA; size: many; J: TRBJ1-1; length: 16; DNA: TGTGCCAGCAGCTTAGCGATAGGACAGAGCGGCACTGAAGCTTTCTTT; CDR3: CASSLAIGQSGTEAFF
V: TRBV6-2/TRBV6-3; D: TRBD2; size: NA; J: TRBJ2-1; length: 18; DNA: TGTGCCAGCAGTTACCGAATTAGCGGGGGCGCCATACGGCCTGAGCAGTTCTTC; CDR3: CASSYRISGGAIRPEQFF
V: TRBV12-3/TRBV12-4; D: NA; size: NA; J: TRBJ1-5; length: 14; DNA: TGTGCCAGCAGGAACCAGGGTCGCAATCAGCCCCAGCATTTT; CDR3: CASRNQGRNQPQHF